The present T cell receptor (beta chain) was sequenced within a study of cytomegalovirus exposure and HLA in healthy donors. This CDR3 contains 18 residues. Losses at the gene ends were 1 base for V and 6 bases for J; bases not matched to a gene: 11. Germline V CDR1 and CDR2: MGHRA, YSYEKL. This clone was recorded only once. Its antigen remains unidentified. The study, taken as a whole, reports: TCR beta chains numbering more than 150 were designated cytomegalovirus-associated. Specificity for CMV antigens was confirmed in vitro for a few of the CMV-associated chains. In a later analysis, TCR beta V- and J-gene trimming was associated with a missense DCLRE1C variant. Presence/absence analyses assumed roughly uniform sequencing depth across donors, which may not hold.

Primers included in the PCR were 60 Vbeta and 13 Jbeta primers. Measured with immunoSEQ multiplex PCR; TCRdb has only the in-frame clones, and not every one. The data show about 100,000 clones, roughly 77% seen once. The chain employs TRBV4-1 and TRBJ2-3, with 12 bases aligning to TRBD2. The TCR originated in a man younger than 40 in good health and CMV-seronegative. The sequenced sample was PBMCs. DNA of the CDR3: TGCGCCAGCAGCCAAGTTTCCGGACTAGCGGGAAGATCGGATACGCAGTATTTT. Its translation: CASSQVSGLAGRSDTQYF.